The 27 T cell receptor beta chains listed next were all sequenced from one sample in a study of metastatic and nonmetastatic thyroid tumors. Not a single patient had been given any form of treatment at any point before undergoing thyroid surgery. Via MiXCR, TCRdb re-called the PCR reads. The sample yields 43,000 or so clones, 24% seen once. Material: blood. Receptors were obtained from a male donor with papillary thyroid cancer or a benign thyroid nodule (not recorded which). Some clones in this sample may be carry-over from other donors' samples.

This clone was observed at least ten times. The V call is TRBV2, the J call TRBJ2-7, with 8 bases lining up with TRBD2. V shed 10 bases, J shed 4 bases, and the junction held 12 bases outside the gene matches. This CDR3 has 14 residues. Germline assignment: CDR1 SNHLY and CDR2 FYNNEI. Here the CDR3 reads CATSAGTRVYEQYF. CDR3 nucleotide sequence: TGTGCCACCTCCGCCGGGACTAGGGTGTACGAGCAGTACTTC.

This clone was seen repeatedly, ten times or more. V usage is TRBV11-2 and J usage is TRBJ1-2; unclear D gene. This CDR3 contains 16 residues. V gave up 5 bases and J gave up 7 bases, with 23 bases separating them. CDR1 and CDR2 (germline): SGHAT, FQNNGV. The CDR3 spells CASSMDGDGLYRGYTF. Here the CDR3 DNA reads TGTGCCAGCAGCATGGACGGAGACGGCCTTTATCGTGGCTACACCTTC.

The gene calls are TRBV28 and TRBJ1-1; D perhaps matches TRBD1 (5 bases). Germline CDR1 reads MDHEN; CDR2 reads SYDVKM. The CDR3 is made up of 14 amino acids. V lost 8 bases, J lost 0 bases, and 13 bases lay in between. This CDR3 is CASEEGPMNTEAFF. DNA for the CDR3: TGTGCCAGCGAGGAGGGGCCCATGAACACTGAAGCTTTCTTT.

Ten or more counts support this clone. This sequence joins TRBV20-1 and TRBJ2-1, with 8 bases identical to TRBD1. Germline loops: CDR1 DFQATT, CDR2 SNEGSKA (reference sequence). The CDR3 has 16 amino acids. Trimming cost V 0 bases and J 3 bases; bases outside gene matches: 7. CDR3 sequence (DNA): TGCAGTGCTAGAGATCCCGAACAGGGGGTCTACAATGAGCAGTTCTTC. Its protein product is CSARDPEQGVYNEQFF.

This clone was counted ten times or more. V is TRBV3-1 and J is TRBJ2-1, with 10 nucleotides matching TRBD2. CDR1 and CDR2 (germline): LGHDT, YNNKEL (reference sequence). CDR3 size: 18 residues. The V gene end was trimmed by 2 bases and the J gene end by 0 bases; junction bases not matched to a gene: 7. Written as DNA, the CDR3 is TGTGCCAGCAGCCAACCGGGACTAGCGCTAAGCTCCTACAATGAGCAGTTCTTC. Translated: CASSQPGLALSSYNEQFF.

The chain links TRBV30 to TRBJ2-7; 10 bases are a match to TRBD2. This CDR3 comprises 20 residues. Germline V gene data show CDR1 as GTSNPN and CDR2 as SVGIG (reference sequence). J lost 0 bases, V lost 1 base, and 18 bases had no gene match. The CDR3 DNA reads as TGTGCCTGGAGTGCCGATTCCATCTTTCATCCTAGCGGGAGCTCCTACGAGCAGTACTTC. It codes for CAWSADSIFHPSGSSYEQYF. The entire variable domain, with the rest obtained from reference TRBV30 and TRBJ2-7, is as follows: SQTIHQWPATLVQPVGSPLSLECTVEGTSNPNLYWYRQAAGRGLQLLFYSVGIGQISSEVPQNLSASRPQDRQFILSSKKLLLSDSGFYLCAWSADSIFHPSGSSYEQYFGPGTRLTVT.

The rearrangement links TRBV15 to TRBJ2-7; D not certain. The CDR3 extends over 13 amino acids. From germline, CDR1 is LNHNV and CDR2 YYDKDF (reference sequence). Deletions cut 5 bases from V and 0 bases from J, with 8 bases between. CDR3 region: CATSRITSYEQYF. DNA for the CDR3: TGTGCCACCAGCCGCATAACCTCCTACGAGCAGTACTTC.

The rearrangement joins TRBV7-6 to TRBJ2-7; D may match TRBD1 or TRBD2 (6 bases each). Germline V lookup: CDR1 SGHVS, CDR2 FNYEAQ. Between the trimmed V and J ends, which lost 4 bases and 3 bases, there was a span of 19 bases. The CDR3 is 16 amino acids. The CDR3 reads CASSSAGTTGIYEQYF. CDR3 bases: TGTGCCAGCAGCTCCGCGGGAACCACAGGGATCTACGAGCAGTACTTC.

At least ten counts were recorded for this clone. The chain links TRBV6-1 to TRBJ1-2; 10 bases match TRBD1. The junction had 11 bases not matched to a gene; V was cut back by 6 bases and J by 7 bases. Germline loops: CDR1 MNHNS, CDR2 SASEGT. This CDR3 is 15 amino acids long. CDR3 in amino acids: CASRPRTGGLFGYTF. The CDR3 DNA reads as TGTGCCAGCAGGCCCCGGACAGGGGGACTCTTTGGCTACACCTTC.

The V and J genes are TRBV11-1 and TRBJ2-6; a weak D match, TRBD2 (5 bases). This CDR3 spans 17 amino acids. V was pared by 9 bases and J by 0 bases, with 18 bases between. The germline V gene has CDR1 SGHAT and CDR2 FQDESV (reference sequence). As DNA, the CDR3 is TGTGCCAGAGGGCCTGGGAGAACCCCCTCTGGGGCCAACGTCCTGACTTTC. Encoded protein: CARGPGRTPSGANVLTF. Full variable domain (rest looked up from reference TRBV11-1 and TRBJ2-6): EAEVAQSPRYKITEKSQAVAFWCDPISGHATLYWYRQILGQGPELLVQFQDESVVDDSQLPKDRFSAERLKGVDSTLKIQPAELGDSAMYLCARGPGRTPSGANVLTFGAGSRLTVL.

This clone came up many times. The rearrangement links TRBV15 to TRBJ1-5, with D unresolved. CDR3 length: 15 amino acids. Germline values: CDR1 LNHNV, CDR2 YYDKDF (reference sequence). Trimming stripped 0 bases from V and 4 bases from J, with 10 bases between. CDR3 in amino acids: CATSREPQPNQPQHF. DNA of the CDR3: TGTGCCACCAGCAGAGAACCACAGCCAAATCAGCCCCAGCATTTT.

This clone was detected many times. The junction departs from germline at one end; a sequencing error may be responsible. The chain uses TRBV7-2 and TRBJ2-3; 10 bases fit TRBD2. Per germline, CDR1 SGHTA and CDR2 FQGNSA. The CDR3 covers 13 residues. The CDR3 region has the DNA TGTGCCAGCAGCCCAGGGGAGGAGCTAGCGGGAGACTTT. Translated: CASSPGEELAGDF.

This clone appeared a few times. The CDR3 loop is CASSHVGQGSPGNTIYF. Here the CDR3 DNA reads TGTGCCAGCAGCCATGTTGGACAGGGCTCACCTGGAAACACCATATATTTT. The J gene is TRBJ1-3, the V gene TRBV12-3 or TRBV12-4; 8 bases line up with TRBD1. V dropped 6 bases and J dropped 2; count of bases not matched to a gene: 12. The CDR3 is made up of 17 amino acids.

The genes are TRBV11-3 and TRBJ2-5; tentative D call: TRBD1 (8 bases). This CDR3 comprises 14 residues. CDR1 and CDR2 from the germline V gene are SGHNT and YENEEA. Trimming left V 4 bases short and J 5 bases short, with 14 bases between. CDR3 sequence reads: CASSSGQGGETQYF. CDR3 nucleotide sequence: TGTGCCAGCAGCTCCGGACAGGGAGGGGAGACCCAGTACTTC.

This clone has at least ten counts. V gene TRBV5-1 combines with J gene TRBJ1-2; 7 bases match TRBD1. The junction had 9 bases not matched to a gene; V was cut back by 6 bases and J by 4 bases. Germline lookup yields CDR1 SGHRS and CDR2 YFSETQ. The CDR3 runs to 14 residues. The CDR3 DNA reads TGCGCCAGCACCCCAGGGGGGGGCAGCTATGGCTACACCTTC. Translating it yields CASTPGGGSYGYTF.

This clone occurred a few times. A read error may produce the germline difference seen at one junction end. J is TRBJ2-5 and V is TRBV9, with D possibly called TRBD1 or TRBD2 (5 bases each). The CDR3 contains 13 residues. CDR1 is SGDLS, CDR2 YYNGEE, per germline. The CDR3 coding sequence is TGTGCCAGCAGCACCCGATTAGGGGAGACCCGGTACTTC. Its protein product is CASSTRLGETRYF.

In its sample, this clone was seen many times. The V and J genes are TRBV6-1 and TRBJ1-4; 8 nucleotides line up with TRBD1. CDR3 length: 13 amino acids. V lost 6 bases to trimming and J lost 10 bases; unmatched junction nucleotides: 7. Germline-derived CDR1 and CDR2 are MNHNS and SASEGT. CDR3 coding DNA: TGTGCCAGCAGACCCGTGGACAGGGCAAAACTGTTTTTT. Its protein is CASRPVDRAKLFF.

This clone was seen repeatedly, ten times or more. The chain has TRBV20-1 and TRBJ2-3; TRBD2 agrees at 12 bases. This CDR3 region has 15 residues. The J segment lost 5 bases and the V segment lost 6 bases, leaving 9 bases of the junction unmatched. Per germline, CDR1 DFQATT and CDR2 SNEGSKA (reference sequence). The CDR3 region has the DNA TGCAGTGCCCGCGCCCTAGCGGGAGGGATAGATACGCAGTATTTT. Translation gives CSARALAGGIDTQYF.

This clone was seen ten or more times. The rearrangement links TRBV6-1 to TRBJ2-5; D unclear. Per the germline V gene, CDR1 is MNHNS and CDR2 is SASEGT. Trimming removed 5 bases at V and 5 bases at J, with 6 bases between. There are 11 residues in the CDR3. The CDR3 sequence: CASSFGETQYF. DNA for the CDR3: TGTGCCAGCAGTTTCGGGGAGACCCAGTACTTC.

This clone was detected many times. The CDR3 nucleotides are TGTGCCAGCAGTCCGGGACAGGGCACAGATACGCAGTATTTT. Translated: CASSPGQGTDTQYF. The rearrangement joins TRBV7-3 to TRBJ2-3, with TRBD1 matching over 8 bases. Germline V gives CDR1 SGHTA, CDR2 FQGTGA. The CDR3 loop spans 14 amino acids. With 6 bases clipped from V and 1 base from J, the junction kept 3 bases outside the gene matches.

This clone has ten or more counts. This chain links TRBV3-1 with TRBJ2-5, with D possibly being TRBD1 (6 bases). Germline V gene data show CDR1 as LGHDT and CDR2 as YNNKEL (reference sequence). The CDR3 length is 16 residues. The V gene lost 4 bases and the J gene lost 5 bases, with 20 bases spanning the gap. The CDR3 region is CASSPGHVGRGETQYF. The CDR3, as DNA: TGTGCCAGCAGCCCGGGACACGTGGGGCGCGGGGAGACCCAGTACTTC.

This clone was found many times. The chain employs TRBV11-1 and TRBJ1-2, with D possibly matching TRBD1 (6 bases). Germline CDR1 and CDR2: SGHAT and FQDESV (reference sequence). The V gene lost 1 base and the J gene lost 2 bases, with 14 bases spanning the gap. The CDR3 spans 16 residues. The CDR3 DNA sequence: TGTGCCAGCAGCTTAGGGGCCGCAGGGACAAACTATGGCTACACCTTC. Protein product: CASSLGAAGTNYGYTF. The full variable domain, its missing parts supplied by reference TRBV11-1 and TRBJ1-2, is EAEVAQSPRYKITEKSQAVAFWCDPISGHATLYWYRQILGQGPELLVQFQDESVVDDSQLPKDRFSAERLKGVDSTLKIQPAELGDSAMYLCASSLGAAGTNYGYTFGSGTRLTVV.

This chain connects TRBV30 to TRBJ1-1, with D maybe TRBD1 (5 bases). Deletions cut 4 bases from V and 1 base from J, with 13 bases between. The germline gives CDR1 GTSNPN, CDR2 SVGIG (reference sequence). The CDR3 totals 14 residues. CDR3 bases: TGTGCCTGGATTGTTGGAGGGGCGAACACTGAAGCTTTCTTT. Translated, it gives CAWIVGGANTEAFF.

This chain joins TRBV20-1 and TRBJ1-5; the D is unclear. The ends were cut back, 3 bases at V and 0 bases at J, with 12 bases in the middle. The germline V gene has CDR1 DFQATT and CDR2 SNEGSKA (reference sequence). The length of the CDR3 is 15 residues. CDR3 sequence (DNA): TGCAGTGCTAGTAGATACGGAGGTAGCAATCAGCCCCAGCATTTT. Encoded protein: CSASRYGGSNQPQHF.

The V call is TRBV11-2, the J call TRBJ2-7, with 8 nucleotides matching TRBD2. The CDR3 loop spans 14 amino acids. The germline gives CDR1 SGHAT, CDR2 FQNNGV. The junction had 7 bases not matched to a gene; V was cut back by 3 bases and J by 6 bases. The CDR3 loop is CASSLPIGRGEQYF. The CDR3 nucleotides read TGTGCCAGCAGCTTGCCAATCGGGAGGGGCGAGCAGTACTTC.

This clone has ten or more counts. V and J are TRBV19 and TRBJ1-5; D ambiguous. Looked up from germline, CDR1 is LNHDA and CDR2 is SQIVND (reference sequence). V shed 3 bases and J shed 3 bases, with 12 bases lying between them. The CDR3 is 15 amino acids. CDR3 in amino acids: CASSISGPINQPQHF. The CDR3 region has the DNA TGTGCCAGTAGTATTTCAGGACCGATCAATCAGCCCCAGCATTTT. The entire variable domain, with the rest obtained from reference TRBV19 and TRBJ1-5, is as follows: DGGITQSPKYLFRKEGQNVTLSCEQNLNHDAMYWYRQDPGQGLRLIYYSQIVNDFQKGDIAEGYSVSREKKESFPLTVTSAQKNPTAFYLCASSISGPINQPQHFGDGTRLSIL.

V is TRBV18 and J is TRBJ2-3; 10 bases line up with TRBD1. The germline CDR1 and CDR2 sequences are KGHSH and LQKENI. The CDR3 has 14 residues. V lost 4 bases, J lost 4 bases, and 2 bases stayed unmatched. CDR3 loop: CASSRDRGADTQYF. The CDR3 DNA reads TGTGCCAGCTCACGGGACAGGGGAGCAGATACGCAGTATTTT.